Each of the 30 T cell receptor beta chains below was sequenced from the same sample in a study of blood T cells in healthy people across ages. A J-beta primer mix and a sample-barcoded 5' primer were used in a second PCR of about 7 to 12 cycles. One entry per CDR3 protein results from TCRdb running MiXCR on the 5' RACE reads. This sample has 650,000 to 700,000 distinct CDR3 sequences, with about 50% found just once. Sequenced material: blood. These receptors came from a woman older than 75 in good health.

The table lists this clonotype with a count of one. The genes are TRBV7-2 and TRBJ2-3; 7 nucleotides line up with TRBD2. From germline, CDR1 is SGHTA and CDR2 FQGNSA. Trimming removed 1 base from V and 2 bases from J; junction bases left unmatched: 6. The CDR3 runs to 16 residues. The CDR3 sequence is CASSLVGGVLTDTQYF. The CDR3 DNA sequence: TGTGCCAGCAGCTTAGTGGGAGGGGTCCTCACAGATACGCAGTATTTT.

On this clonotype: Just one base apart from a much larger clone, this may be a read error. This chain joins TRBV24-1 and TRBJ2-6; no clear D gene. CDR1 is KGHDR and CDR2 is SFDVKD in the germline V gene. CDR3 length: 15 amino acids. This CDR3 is CANSGEISGANVLTF. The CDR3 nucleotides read TGTGCCAACAGTGGTGAGATCTCTGGGGCCAACGTCCTGACTTTC.

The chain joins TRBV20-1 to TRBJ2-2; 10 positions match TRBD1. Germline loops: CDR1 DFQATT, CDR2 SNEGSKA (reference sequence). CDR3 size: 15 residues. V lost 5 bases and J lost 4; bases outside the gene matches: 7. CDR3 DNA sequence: TGCAGTGCTCCACAGACAGGGGGCCCCACCGGGGAGCTGTTTTTT. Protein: CSAPQTGGPTGELFF.

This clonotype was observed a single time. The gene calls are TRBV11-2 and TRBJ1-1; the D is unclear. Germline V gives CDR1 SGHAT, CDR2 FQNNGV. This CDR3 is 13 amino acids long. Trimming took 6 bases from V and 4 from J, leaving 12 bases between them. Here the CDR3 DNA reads TGTGCCAGCAGATTACGGCCAGGCACTGAAGCTTTCTTT. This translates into CASRLRPGTEAFF.

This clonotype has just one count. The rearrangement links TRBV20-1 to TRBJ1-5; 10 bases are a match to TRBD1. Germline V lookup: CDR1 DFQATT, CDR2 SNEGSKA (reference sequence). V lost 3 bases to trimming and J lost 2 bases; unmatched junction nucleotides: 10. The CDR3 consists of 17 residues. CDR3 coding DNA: TGCAGTGCTAGGAGGGACAGGGGCACGTCGGGCAATCAGCCCCAGCATTTT. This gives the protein CSARRDRGTSGNQPQHF.

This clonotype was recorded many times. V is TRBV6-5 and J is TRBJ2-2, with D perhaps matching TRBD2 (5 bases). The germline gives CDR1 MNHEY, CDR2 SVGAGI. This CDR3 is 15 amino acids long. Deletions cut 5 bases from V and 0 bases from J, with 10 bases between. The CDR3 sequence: CASSEGHTNTGELFF. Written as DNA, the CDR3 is TGTGCCAGCAGTGAGGGCCACACGAACACCGGGGAGCTGTTTTTT.

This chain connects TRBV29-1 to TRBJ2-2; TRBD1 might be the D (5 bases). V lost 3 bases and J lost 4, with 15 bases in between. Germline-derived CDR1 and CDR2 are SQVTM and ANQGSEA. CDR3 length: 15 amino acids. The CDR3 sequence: CSVEEGRVGTGELFF. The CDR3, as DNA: TGCAGCGTTGAGGAAGGCAGGGTGGGCACCGGGGAGCTGTTTTTT.

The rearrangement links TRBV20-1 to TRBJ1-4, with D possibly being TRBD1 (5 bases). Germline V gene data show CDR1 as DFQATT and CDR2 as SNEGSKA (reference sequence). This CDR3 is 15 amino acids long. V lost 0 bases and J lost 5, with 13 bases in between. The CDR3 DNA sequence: TGCAGTGCTAGAGATCTCGGTAGGACAAATGAAAAACTGTTTTTT. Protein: CSARDLGRTNEKLFF.

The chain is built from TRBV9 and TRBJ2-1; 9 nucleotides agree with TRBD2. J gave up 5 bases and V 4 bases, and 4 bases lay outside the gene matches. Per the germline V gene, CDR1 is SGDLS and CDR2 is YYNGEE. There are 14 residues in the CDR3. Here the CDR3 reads CASSSSGDNNEQFF. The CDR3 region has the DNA TGTGCCAGCAGCTCTAGCGGGGATAACAATGAGCAGTTCTTC. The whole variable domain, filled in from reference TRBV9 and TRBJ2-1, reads DSGVTQTPKHLITATGQRVTLRCSPRSGDLSVYWYQQSLDQGLQFLIQYYNGEERAKGNILERFSAQQFPDLHSELNLSSLELGDSALYFCASSSSGDNNEQFFGPGTRLTVL.

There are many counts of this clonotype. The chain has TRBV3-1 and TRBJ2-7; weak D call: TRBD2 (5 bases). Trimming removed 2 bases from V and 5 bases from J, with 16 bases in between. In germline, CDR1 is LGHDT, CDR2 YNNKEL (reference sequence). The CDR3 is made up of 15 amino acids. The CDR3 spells CASSQFVGAPNEQYF. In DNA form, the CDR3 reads TGTGCCAGCAGCCAATTTGTGGGAGCTCCCAACGAGCAGTACTTC.

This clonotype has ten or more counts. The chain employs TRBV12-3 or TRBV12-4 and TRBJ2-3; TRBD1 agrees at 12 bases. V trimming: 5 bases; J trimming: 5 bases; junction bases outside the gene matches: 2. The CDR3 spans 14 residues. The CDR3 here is CASSRDRGRDTQYF. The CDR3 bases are TGTGCCAGCAGTAGGGACAGGGGGCGAGATACGCAGTATTTT.

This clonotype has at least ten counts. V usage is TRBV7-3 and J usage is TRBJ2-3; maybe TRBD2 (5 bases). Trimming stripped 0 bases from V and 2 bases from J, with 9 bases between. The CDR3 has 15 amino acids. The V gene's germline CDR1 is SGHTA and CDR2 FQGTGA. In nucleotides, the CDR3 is TGTGCCAGCAGCTTAACCGAGGGAGCCACAGATACGCAGTATTTT. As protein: CASSLTEGATDTQYF.

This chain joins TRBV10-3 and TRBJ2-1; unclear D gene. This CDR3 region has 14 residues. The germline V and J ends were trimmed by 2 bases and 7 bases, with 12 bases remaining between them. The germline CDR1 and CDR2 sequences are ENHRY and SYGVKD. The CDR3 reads CAISEAMQLNEQFF. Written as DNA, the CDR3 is TGTGCCATCAGTGAGGCTATGCAGTTAAATGAGCAGTTCTTC.

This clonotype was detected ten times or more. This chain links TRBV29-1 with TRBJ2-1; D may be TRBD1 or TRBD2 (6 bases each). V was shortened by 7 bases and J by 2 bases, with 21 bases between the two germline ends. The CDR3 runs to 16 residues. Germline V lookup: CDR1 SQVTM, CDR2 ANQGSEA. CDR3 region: CSGRTTKGGPYNEQFF. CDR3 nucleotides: TGCAGCGGCCGGACTACCAAGGGGGGCCCCTACAATGAGCAGTTCTTC.

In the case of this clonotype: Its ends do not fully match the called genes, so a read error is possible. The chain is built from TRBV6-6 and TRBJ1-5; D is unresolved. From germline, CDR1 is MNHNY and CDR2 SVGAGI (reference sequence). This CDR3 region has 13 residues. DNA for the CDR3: TGTGCCAGCAGCCAAGCAAGGAGTCAGCCCCTGCATTTT. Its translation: CASSQARSQPLHF.

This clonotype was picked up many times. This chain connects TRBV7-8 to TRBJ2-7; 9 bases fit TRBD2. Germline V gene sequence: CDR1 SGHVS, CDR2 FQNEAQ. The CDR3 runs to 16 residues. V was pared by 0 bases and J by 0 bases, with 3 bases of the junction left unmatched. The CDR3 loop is CASSLAELAGSYEQYF. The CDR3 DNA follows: TGTGCCAGCAGCTTAGCCGAACTAGCGGGCTCCTACGAGCAGTACTTC. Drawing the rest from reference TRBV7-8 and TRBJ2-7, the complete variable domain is GAGVSQSPRYKVAKRGQDVALRCDPISGHVSLFWYQQALGQGPEFLTYFQNEAQLDKSGLPSDRFFAERPEGSVSTLKIQRTQQEDSAVYLCASSLAELAGSYEQYFGPGTRLTVT.

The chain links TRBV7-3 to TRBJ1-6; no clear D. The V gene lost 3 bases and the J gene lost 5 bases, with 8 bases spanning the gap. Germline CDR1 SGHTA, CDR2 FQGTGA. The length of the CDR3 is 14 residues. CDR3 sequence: CASSLADDNSPLHF. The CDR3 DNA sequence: TGTGCCAGCAGCTTGGCCGATGATAATTCACCCCTCCACTTT. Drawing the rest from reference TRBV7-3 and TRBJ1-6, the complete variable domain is GAGVSQTPSNKVTEKGKYVELRCDPISGHTALYWYRQSLGQGPEFLIYFQGTGAADDSGLPNDRFFAVRPEGSVSTLKIQRTERGDSAVYLCASSLADDNSPLHFGNGTRLTVT.

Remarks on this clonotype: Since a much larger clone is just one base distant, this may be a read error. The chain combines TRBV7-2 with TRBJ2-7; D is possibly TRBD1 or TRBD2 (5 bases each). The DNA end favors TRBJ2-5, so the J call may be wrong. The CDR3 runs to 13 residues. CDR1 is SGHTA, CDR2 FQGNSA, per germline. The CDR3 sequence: CAGSGSREETQYF. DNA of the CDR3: TGTGCCGGCAGCGGATCCAGGGAGGAGACCCAGTACTTC.

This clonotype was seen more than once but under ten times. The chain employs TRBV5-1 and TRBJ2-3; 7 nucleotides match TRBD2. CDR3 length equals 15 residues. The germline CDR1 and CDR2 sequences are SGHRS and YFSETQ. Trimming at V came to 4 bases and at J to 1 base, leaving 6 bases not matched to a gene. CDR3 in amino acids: CASSTQRGGTDTQYF. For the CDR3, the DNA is TGCGCCAGCAGCACCCAGCGGGGTGGCACAGATACGCAGTATTTT. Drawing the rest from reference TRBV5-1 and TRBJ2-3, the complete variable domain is KAGVTQTPRYLIKTRGQQVTLSCSPISGHRSVSWYQQTPGQGLQFLFEYFSETQRNKGNFPGRFSGRQFSNSRSEMNVSTLELGDSALYLCASSTQRGGTDTQYFGPGTRLTVL.

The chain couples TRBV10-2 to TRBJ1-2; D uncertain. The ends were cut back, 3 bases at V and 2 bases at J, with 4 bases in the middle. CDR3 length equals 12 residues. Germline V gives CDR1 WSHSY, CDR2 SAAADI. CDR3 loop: CASSDGNYGYTF. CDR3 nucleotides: TGCGCCAGCAGTGACGGGAACTATGGCTACACCTTC.

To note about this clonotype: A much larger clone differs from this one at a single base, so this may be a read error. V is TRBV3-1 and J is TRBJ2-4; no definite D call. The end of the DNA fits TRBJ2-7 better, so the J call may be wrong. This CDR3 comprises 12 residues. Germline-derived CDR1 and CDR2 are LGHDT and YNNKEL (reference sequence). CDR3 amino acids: CASSQASSEQYF. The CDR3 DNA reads TGTGCCAGCAGCCAAGCGAGTTCCGAGCAGTACTTC.

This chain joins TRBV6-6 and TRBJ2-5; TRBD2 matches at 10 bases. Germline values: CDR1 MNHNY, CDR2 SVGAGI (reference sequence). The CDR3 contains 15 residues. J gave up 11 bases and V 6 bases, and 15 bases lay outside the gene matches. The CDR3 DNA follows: TGTGCCAGCAGAAAAGCGGGGGGGCCCTGCAATGAGCAGTACTTC. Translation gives CASRKAGGPCNEQYF.

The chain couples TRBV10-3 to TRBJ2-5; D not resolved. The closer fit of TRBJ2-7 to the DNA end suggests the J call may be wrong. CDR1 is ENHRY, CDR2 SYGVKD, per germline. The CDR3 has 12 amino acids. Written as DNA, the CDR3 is TGTGCCATCCGGGCAGGAGCCTACGAGCAGTACTTC. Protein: CAIRAGAYEQYF.

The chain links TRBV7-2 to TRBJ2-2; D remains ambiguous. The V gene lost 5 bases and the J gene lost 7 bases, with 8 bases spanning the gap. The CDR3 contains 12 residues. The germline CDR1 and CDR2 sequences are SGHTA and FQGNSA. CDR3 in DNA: TGTGCCAGCAGCCGTAGCCTCGGGGAGCTGTTTTTT. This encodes CASSRSLGELFF.

This CDR3 is CATYRVSGTGELFF. DNA of the CDR3: TGTGCCACCTACAGGGTATCTGGCACCGGGGAGCTGTTTTTT. The chain is built from TRBV28 and TRBJ2-2, with D possibly TRBD1 on 6 matching bases. The germline gives CDR1 MDHEN, CDR2 SYDVKM. This CDR3 spans 14 amino acids. The germline V and J ends were trimmed by 10 bases and 4 bases, with 16 bases remaining between them.

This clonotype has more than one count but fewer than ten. CDR3 residues: CSARGGGRLENIQYF. In DNA form, the CDR3 reads TGCAGTGCTAGAGGAGGGGGCCGACTCGAAAACATTCAGTACTTC. The chain combines TRBV20-1 with TRBJ2-4; TRBD1 aligns across 7 bases. The V gene's germline CDR1 is DFQATT and CDR2 SNEGSKA (reference sequence). The V and J ends lost 1 base and 5 bases, in that order; junction bases with no gene match: 8. The CDR3 contains 15 residues.

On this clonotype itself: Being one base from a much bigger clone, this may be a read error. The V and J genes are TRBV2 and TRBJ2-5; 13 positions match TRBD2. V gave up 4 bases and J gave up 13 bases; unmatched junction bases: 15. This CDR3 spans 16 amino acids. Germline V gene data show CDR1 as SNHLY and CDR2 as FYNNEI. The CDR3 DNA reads TGTGCCAGCAGTGGAAGTACGCCGGGACTAGCGGGACCCCGGTACTTC. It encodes CASSGSTPGLAGPRYF. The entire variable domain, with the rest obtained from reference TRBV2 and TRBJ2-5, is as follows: EPEVTQTPSHQVTQMGQEVILRCVPISNHLYFYWYRQILGQKVEFLVSFYNNEISEKSEIFDDQFSVERPDGSNFTLKIRSTKLEDSAMYFCASSGSTPGLAGPRYFGPGTRLLVL.

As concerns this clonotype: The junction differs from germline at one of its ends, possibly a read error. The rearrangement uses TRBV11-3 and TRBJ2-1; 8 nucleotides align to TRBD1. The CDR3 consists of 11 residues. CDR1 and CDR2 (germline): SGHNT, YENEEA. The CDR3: CASSQGAGQFF. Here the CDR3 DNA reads TGTGCCAGCTCCCAGGGGGCAGGGCAGTTCTTT.

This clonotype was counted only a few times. The CDR3: CASSPRATSATEAFF. DNA of the CDR3: TGTGCCAGCAGCCCCAGGGCCACATCAGCTACTGAAGCTTTCTTT. The chain employs TRBV5-5 and TRBJ1-1, with D maybe TRBD1 (5 bases). Germline values: CDR1 SGHKS, CDR2 YYEKEE (reference sequence). The CDR3 totals 15 residues. V was cut by 4 bases and J by 5 bases, with 18 bases left in between. Full variable domain (rest looked up from reference TRBV5-5 and TRBJ1-1): DAGVTQSPTHLIKTRGQQVTLRCSPISGHKSVSWYQQVLGQGPQFIFQYYEKEERGRGNFPDRFSARQFPNYSSELNVNALLLGDSALYLCASSPRATSATEAFFGQGTRLTVV.

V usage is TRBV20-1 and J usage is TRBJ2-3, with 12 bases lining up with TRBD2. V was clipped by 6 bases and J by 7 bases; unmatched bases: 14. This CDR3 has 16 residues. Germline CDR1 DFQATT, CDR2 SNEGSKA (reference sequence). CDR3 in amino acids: CSAIGRRTSGEHTQYF. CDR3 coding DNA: TGCAGTGCCATTGGCAGACGGACTAGCGGGGAACATACGCAGTATTTT.